The sequence of this T cell receptor beta chain was determined in a study of human T cells and chemical hapten exposure. Background on the study: Skin on the upper inner arm, about 2 cm by about 2 cm in size, was sensitized with 2% DPC. Per-sample TCR yield variation was attributed mainly to small pooled library volume differences.

Stated time point: pre-sensitization, week 0. Noted treatment: therapeutic diphenylcyclopropenone sensitization with weekly scalp DPC. Each CDR3 protein is one row after TCRdb ran MiXCR on the RACE reads. The repertoire holds 62,000 or so distinct CDR3 sequences, with approximately 11% as singletons. Whole-study findings and limits: Large CDR3 similarity clusters arose significantly more often from expanded TCRs than from controls.

Deletions cut 3 bases from V and 0 bases from J, with 11 bases between. The CDR3 consists of 15 residues. Germline V gene sequence: CDR1 DFQATT, CDR2 SNEGSKA (reference sequence). There are many counts of this clonotype. Its antigen is as yet unknown. This TCR derives from a woman between 50 and 59 years old with alopecia areata. Some clones in this sample may be carry-over from other donors' samples. Sequencing used whole blood, obtained in connection with sensitization to the hapten diphenylcyclopropenone (DPC). The chain has TRBV20-1 and TRBJ1-4, with D hard to call. The CDR3: CSASPQAATNEKLFF. The CDR3 DNA reads TGCAGTGCTAGCCCCCAGGCCGCAACTAATGAAAAACTGTTTTTT.